A selection of T cell receptor beta chains follows, all from one sample in a study of kidney transplant recipient with SARS-CoV-2 infection. TCRdb used MiXCR to reprocess the reads, holding one entry per CDR3 protein. The table shows 200,000 to 250,000 distinct CDR3 sequences, with under 30% occurring only once. Specimen: a blood sample, collected at baseline and on roughly day 110 from a kidney transplant recipient. Source of these receptors: a young adult male patient who had COVID-19 and was a kidney transplant recipient. Some T cells could come from the graft donor. The CDR3 runs from the conserved cysteine through the conserved F or W. A D gene is named only where the DNA matches it firmly. Some rows mark clone size as missing; the rest say once, few, many or name a class of expanded clone.

V gene: TRBV6-5
D gene: TRBD2
J gene: TRBJ2-3
clone size: many
CDR3 DNA: TGTGCCAGCAGACCGCGACCAATTCTAGCGGGAGGCACAGATACGCAGTATTTT
CDR3 protein: CASRPRPILAGGTDTQYF

V gene: TRBV7-6
D gene: TRBD1
J gene: TRBJ1-1
clone size: many
CDR3 DNA: TGTGCCAGCAGCTTAGCAGTTGGTGAGACAGGGGGCTCGGGGACTGAAGCTTTCTTT
CDR3 protein: CASSLAVGETGGSGTEAFF

V gene: TRBV4-1
D gene: NA
J gene: TRBJ2-3
clone size: NA
CDR3 DNA: TGCGCCAGCAGCCAAACGCGTCCGGGCCCTAGCACAGATACGCAGTATTTT
CDR3 protein: CASSQTRPGPSTDTQYF

V gene: TRBV9
D gene: NA
J gene: TRBJ1-2
clone size: many
CDR3 DNA: TGTGCCAGCCCACAGAGGTACTCAAGAAAGACCTATGGCTACACCTTC
CDR3 protein: CASPQRYSRKTYGYTF

V gene: TRBV5-4
D gene: NA
J gene: TRBJ1-3
clone size: NA
CDR3 DNA: TGTGCCAGCGGCCGCCGGACTGGAAACACCATATATTTT
CDR3 protein: CASGRRTGNTIYF

V gene: TRBV7-8
D gene: NA
J gene: TRBJ1-1
clone size: few
CDR3 DNA: TGTACCAGCAGCTTAGGGGGCACTGAAGCTTTCTTT
CDR3 protein: CTSSLGGTEAFF

V gene: TRBV7-9
D gene: NA
J gene: TRBJ1-2
clone size: many
CDR3 DNA: TGTGCCAGCAGCGGTCATAGATACCATGGAAAGACCTATGGCTACACCTTC
CDR3 protein: CASSGHRYHGKTYGYTF

V gene: TRBV4-3
D gene: NA
J gene: TRBJ1-2
clone size: many
CDR3 DNA: TGCGCCAGCAGCTTGGGTAGAGGACGTCGAAAGACCTATGGCTACACCTTC
CDR3 protein: CASSLGRGRRKTYGYTF

V gene: TRBV28
D gene: NA
J gene: TRBJ2-7
clone size: NA
CDR3 DNA: TGTGCCAGCGGGGAGGGGGATAGGTACGAGCAGTACTTC
CDR3 protein: CASGEGDRYEQYF

V gene: TRBV5-1
D gene: NA
J gene: TRBJ1-1
clone size: many
CDR3 DNA: TGCGCCAGCAGCTCTGGGGGGGCGAGGTCTGAAGCTTTCTTT
CDR3 protein: CASSSGGARSEAFF

V gene: TRBV5-4
D gene: TRBD1
J gene: TRBJ2-7
clone size: many
CDR3 DNA: TGTGCCAGCAGCGCAGGACAGGGGGCCAACTACTACGAGCAGTACTTC
CDR3 protein: CASSAGQGANYYEQYF

V gene: TRBV11-3
D gene: TRBD2
J gene: TRBJ2-5
clone size: NA
CDR3 DNA: TGTGCCAGCAGCTCCTGGACTAGCGGAGAACAAGAGACCCAGTACTTC
CDR3 protein: CASSSWTSGEQETQYF

V gene: TRBV18
D gene: NA
J gene: TRBJ1-2
clone size: NA
CDR3 DNA: TGTGCCAGCTCAGCGCTGCCGGACATTCGAAAGACCTATGGCTACACCTTC
CDR3 protein: CASSALPDIRKTYGYTF

V gene: TRBV6-6
D gene: TRBD2
J gene: TRBJ2-3
clone size: many
CDR3 DNA: TGTGCCAGCAGTTACTCGACTAAGCGGGAGGGCCACACAGATACGCAGTATTTT
CDR3 protein: CASSYSTKREGHTDTQYF

V gene: TRBV11-3
D gene: NA
J gene: TRBJ1-2
clone size: many
CDR3 DNA: TGTGCCAGCAGCGCGGGTCCCGATCTCGGAAAGACCTATGGCTACACCTTC
CDR3 protein: CASSAGPDLGKTYGYTF

V gene: TRBV20-1
D gene: NA
J gene: TRBJ1-1
clone size: many
CDR3 DNA: TGCAGTGCTAGTACGGGCATGAACACTGAAGCTTTCTTT
CDR3 protein: CSASTGMNTEAFF

V gene: TRBV6-5
D gene: NA
J gene: TRBJ1-3
clone size: many
CDR3 DNA: TGTGCCAGCAGTAGGGCATGGGGGGTCGGAAACACCATATATTTT
CDR3 protein: CASSRAWGVGNTIYF

V gene: TRBV27
D gene: TRBD2
J gene: TRBJ2-3
clone size: many
CDR3 DNA: TGTGCCAGCAGTCCCCGGACTAGCGAGTTAAGCACAGATACGCAGTATTTT
CDR3 protein: CASSPRTSELSTDTQYF

V gene: TRBV6-5
D gene: NA
J gene: TRBJ2-2
clone size: many
CDR3 DNA: TGTGCCAGCAGTTACTCTTGGACCGGGGAGCTGTTTTTT
CDR3 protein: CASSYSWTGELFF

V gene: TRBV19
D gene: NA
J gene: TRBJ1-2
clone size: once
CDR3 DNA: TGTGCCAGTAATATTCTTGGTTACGAAAGGGGTGGCTACACCTTC
CDR3 protein: CASNILGYERGGYTF

V gene: TRBV7-2
D gene: NA
J gene: TRBJ2-5
clone size: NA
CDR3 DNA: TGTGCCGGCAGCGGCGGGCTTCTAGAGACCCAGTACTTC
CDR3 protein: CAGSGGLLETQYF

V gene: TRBV5-1
D gene: TRBD1
J gene: TRBJ1-1
clone size: many
CDR3 DNA: TGCGCCAGCAGCAACAAGACAGGGGTGAACACTGAAGCTTTCTTT
CDR3 protein: CASSNKTGVNTEAFF

V gene: TRBV7-9
D gene: TRBD2
J gene: TRBJ2-3
clone size: NA
CDR3 DNA: TGTGCCAGCAGCTTGGACCGCTTCCTAGCCCGGGAGGGCACAGATACGCAGTATTTT
CDR3 protein: CASSLDRFLAREGTDTQYF

V gene: TRBV12-3/TRBV12-4
D gene: TRBD2
J gene: TRBJ2-2
clone size: many
CDR3 DNA: TGTGCCAGCAGTTTATCGGGAGGCCCGGGGACCGGGGAGCTGTTTTTT
CDR3 protein: CASSLSGGPGTGELFF

V gene: TRBV9
D gene: NA
J gene: TRBJ2-7
clone size: many
CDR3 DNA: TGTGCCAGCAGCCCATGGGAGTTCTACGAGCAGTACTTC
CDR3 protein: CASSPWEFYEQYF

V gene: TRBV5-6
D gene: NA
J gene: TRBJ2-1
clone size: many
CDR3 DNA: TGTGCCAGCAGCTTGGGCCAAACCTACAATGAGCAGTTCTTC
CDR3 protein: CASSLGQTYNEQFF

V gene: TRBV5-4
D gene: TRBD2
J gene: TRBJ2-3
clone size: NA
CDR3 DNA: TGTGCCAGCAGCTTGCGGACTAGCGGGAGGGGAGATACGCAGTATTTT
CDR3 protein: CASSLRTSGRGDTQYF

V gene: TRBV6-5
D gene: TRBD2
J gene: TRBJ2-1
clone size: many
CDR3 DNA: TGTGCCAGCAGTTACAGACTAGCGGGAGGGTTCAATGAGCAGTTCTTC
CDR3 protein: CASSYRLAGGFNEQFF

V gene: TRBV7-2
D gene: NA
J gene: TRBJ1-5
clone size: many
CDR3 DNA: TGTGCCAGCAGCTTAGTCGCAGGGAACAATCAGCCCCAGCATTTT
CDR3 protein: CASSLVAGNNQPQHF

V gene: TRBV7-6
D gene: NA
J gene: TRBJ2-1
clone size: NA
CDR3 DNA: TGTGCCAGCAACAAGAACTTCCTGGGGCAGAGCTCCTACAATGAGCAGTTCTTC
CDR3 protein: CASNKNFLGQSSYNEQFF

V gene: TRBV16
D gene: NA
J gene: TRBJ2-7
clone size: many
CDR3 DNA: TGTGCCAGCAGCCAATATCGGTCCCGTACAGGGAGCTCCTACGAGCAGTACTTC
CDR3 protein: CASSQYRSRTGSSYEQYF

V gene: TRBV2
D gene: NA
J gene: TRBJ2-5
clone size: NA
CDR3 DNA: TGTGCCAGCAGTGACAGATACCAACAAGAGACCCAGTACTTC
CDR3 protein: CASSDRYQQETQYF

V gene: TRBV11-2
D gene: NA
J gene: TRBJ1-2
clone size: many
CDR3 DNA: TGTGCCAGCAGCAGCCCACTAACAAGCAGAAAGACCTATGGCTACACCTTC
CDR3 protein: CASSSPLTSRKTYGYTF

V gene: TRBV7-9
D gene: NA
J gene: TRBJ1-2
clone size: NA
CDR3 DNA: TGTGCCGGCAGCGGCGCGCGATACCATGGAAAGACCTATGGCTACACCTTC
CDR3 protein: CAGSGARYHGKTYGYTF

V gene: TRBV20-1
D gene: TRBD2
J gene: TRBJ2-3
clone size: few
CDR3 DNA: TGCAGTGCTAGTCCTTTCTCGGGGACTAGCGGCAATTTCCTTTTT
CDR3 protein: CSASPFSGTSGNFLF

V gene: TRBV5-4
D gene: TRBD2
J gene: TRBJ2-3
clone size: NA
CDR3 DNA: TGTGCCAGCAGCTTGGGCGGGACTAGCGGGAGGGCCAAGCAGTATTTT
CDR3 protein: CASSLGGTSGRAKQYF

V gene: TRBV20-1
D gene: NA
J gene: TRBJ1-4
clone size: many
CDR3 DNA: TGCAGTGCTAGGGACATAACTAATGAAAAACTGTTTTTT
CDR3 protein: CSARDITNEKLFF

V gene: TRBV9
D gene: TRBD2
J gene: TRBJ2-1
clone size: NA
CDR3 DNA: TGTGCCAGCAGCTTAAAACTAGCGGGGTCCTACAATGAGCAGTTCTTC
CDR3 protein: CASSLKLAGSYNEQFF

V gene: TRBV5-1
D gene: NA
J gene: TRBJ2-1
clone size: many
CDR3 DNA: TGCGCCAGCAGCTTCGCGGGTAGTGAGCAGTTCTTC
CDR3 protein: CASSFAGSEQFF

V gene: TRBV29-1
D gene: NA
J gene: TRBJ1-2
clone size: many
CDR3 DNA: TGCAGCGTTGAACGTGGCAGCTCCTATGGCTACACCTTC
CDR3 protein: CSVERGSSYGYTF

V gene: TRBV6-5
D gene: TRBD2
J gene: TRBJ2-1
clone size: NA
CDR3 DNA: TGTGCCAGCAACCCCCTAGCGGGAGTTAACAATGAGCAGTTCTTC
CDR3 protein: CASNPLAGVNNEQFF

V gene: TRBV4-1
D gene: NA
J gene: TRBJ1-2
clone size: many
CDR3 DNA: TGCGCCAGCAGCCAATTAAACAGTTACTATGGCTACACCTTC
CDR3 protein: CASSQLNSYYGYTF